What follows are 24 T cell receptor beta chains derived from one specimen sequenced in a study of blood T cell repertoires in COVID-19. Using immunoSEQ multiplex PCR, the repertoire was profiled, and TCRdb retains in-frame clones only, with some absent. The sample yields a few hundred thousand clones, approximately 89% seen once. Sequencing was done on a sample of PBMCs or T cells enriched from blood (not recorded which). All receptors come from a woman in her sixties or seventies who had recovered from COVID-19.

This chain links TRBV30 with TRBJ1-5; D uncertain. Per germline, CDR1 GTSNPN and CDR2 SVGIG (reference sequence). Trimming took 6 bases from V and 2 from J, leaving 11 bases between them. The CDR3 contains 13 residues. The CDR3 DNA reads TGTGCCTGTGGTCGGGAGGGCAATCAGCCCCAGCATTTT. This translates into CACGREGNQPQHF.

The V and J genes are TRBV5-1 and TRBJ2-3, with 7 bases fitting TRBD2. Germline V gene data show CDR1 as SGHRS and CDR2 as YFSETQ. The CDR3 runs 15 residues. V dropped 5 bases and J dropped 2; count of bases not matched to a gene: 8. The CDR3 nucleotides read TGCGCCAGCAGTGGGTTAGCGGGCCTCACAGATACGCAGTATTTT. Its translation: CASSGLAGLTDTQYF. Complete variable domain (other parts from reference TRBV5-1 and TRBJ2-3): KAGVTQTPRYLIKTRGQQVTLSCSPISGHRSVSWYQQTPGQGLQFLFEYFSETQRNKGNFPGRFSGRQFSNSRSEMNVSTLELGDSALYLCASSGLAGLTDTQYFGPGTRLTVL.

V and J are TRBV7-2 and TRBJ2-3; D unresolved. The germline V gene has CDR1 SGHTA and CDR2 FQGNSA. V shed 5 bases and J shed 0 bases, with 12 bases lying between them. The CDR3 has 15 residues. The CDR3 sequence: CASSTGTASTDTQYF. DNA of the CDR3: TGTGCCAGCAGCACCGGTACCGCCAGCACAGATACGCAGTATTTT.

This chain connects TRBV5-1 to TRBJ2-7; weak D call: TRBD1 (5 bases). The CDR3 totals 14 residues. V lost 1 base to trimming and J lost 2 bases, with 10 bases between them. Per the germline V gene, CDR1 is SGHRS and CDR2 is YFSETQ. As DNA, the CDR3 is TGCGCCAGCAGCTTGAGTGTAGGGGCCTACGAGCAGTACTTC. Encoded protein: CASSLSVGAYEQYF.

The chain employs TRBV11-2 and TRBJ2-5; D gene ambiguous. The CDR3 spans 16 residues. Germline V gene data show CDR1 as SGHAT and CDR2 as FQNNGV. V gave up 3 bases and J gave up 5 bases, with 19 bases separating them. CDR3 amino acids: CASSFPGRSREETQYF. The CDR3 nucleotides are TGTGCCAGCAGCTTTCCCGGCAGGTCACGCGAGGAGACCCAGTACTTC.

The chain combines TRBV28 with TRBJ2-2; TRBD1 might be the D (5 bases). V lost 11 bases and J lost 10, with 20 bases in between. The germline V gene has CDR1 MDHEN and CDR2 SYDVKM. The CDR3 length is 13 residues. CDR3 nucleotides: TGTGCCCCCCCCGGCCTCCAGGGCAAGGAGCTGTTTTTT. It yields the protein CAPPGLQGKELFF. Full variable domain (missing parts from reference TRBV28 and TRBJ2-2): DVKVTQSSRYLVKRTGEKVFLECVQDMDHENMFWYRQDPGLGLRLIYFSYDVKMKEKGDIPEGYSVSREKKERFSLILESASTNQTSMYLCAPPGLQGKELFFGEGSRLTVL.

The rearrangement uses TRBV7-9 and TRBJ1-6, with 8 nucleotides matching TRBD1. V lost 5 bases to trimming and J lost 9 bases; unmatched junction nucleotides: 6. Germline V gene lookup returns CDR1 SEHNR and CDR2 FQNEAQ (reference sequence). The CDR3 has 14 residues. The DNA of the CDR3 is TGTGCCAGCAGCCCGGACAGGGCTGGTTCACCCCTCCACTTT. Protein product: CASSPDRAGSPLHF.

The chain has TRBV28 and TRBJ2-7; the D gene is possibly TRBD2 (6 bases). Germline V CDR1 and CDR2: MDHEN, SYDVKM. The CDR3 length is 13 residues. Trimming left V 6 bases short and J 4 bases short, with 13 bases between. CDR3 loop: CASRPTSRYEQYF. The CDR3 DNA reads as TGTGCCAGCAGACCCACTAGCAGGTACGAGCAGTACTTC.

The CDR3 protein is CASRLTGGTEAFF. CDR3 nucleotide sequence: TGTGCCAGCAGATTGACAGGGGGCACTGAAGCTTTCTTT. The chain employs TRBV11-3 and TRBJ1-1, with TRBD1 matching over 9 bases. The V and J ends lost 6 bases and 4 bases, in that order; junction bases with no gene match: 3. The CDR3 spans 13 residues. Germline V gene lookup returns CDR1 SGHNT and CDR2 YENEEA.

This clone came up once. The CDR3 reads CASSRYRGTGSSSYNSPLHF. CDR3 in DNA: TGCGCCAGCAGCCGTTACAGGGGAACGGGATCGAGCTCCTATAATTCACCCCTCCACTTT. The genes are TRBV5-1 and TRBJ1-6; TRBD1 aligns across 7 bases. Germline V gives CDR1 SGHRS, CDR2 YFSETQ. The length of the CDR3 is 20 residues. After removal of 4 bases from V and 0 bases from J, the junction contained 16 bases not matched to a gene.

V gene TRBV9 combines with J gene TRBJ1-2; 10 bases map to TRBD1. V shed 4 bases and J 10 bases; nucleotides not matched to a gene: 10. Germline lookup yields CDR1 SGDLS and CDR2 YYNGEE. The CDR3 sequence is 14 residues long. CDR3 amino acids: CASSLGQGPLLYTF. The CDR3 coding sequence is TGTGCCAGCAGCTTGGGACAGGGGCCCCTTCTCTACACCTTC.

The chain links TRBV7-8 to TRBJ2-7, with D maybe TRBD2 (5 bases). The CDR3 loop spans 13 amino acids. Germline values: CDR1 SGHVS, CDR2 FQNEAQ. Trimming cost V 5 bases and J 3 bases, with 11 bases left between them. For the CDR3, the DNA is TGTGCCAGCAGCATTCGGACTCTCTACGAGCAGTACTTC. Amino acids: CASSIRTLYEQYF. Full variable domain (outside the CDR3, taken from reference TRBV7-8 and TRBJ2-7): GAGVSQSPRYKVAKRGQDVALRCDPISGHVSLFWYQQALGQGPEFLTYFQNEAQLDKSGLPSDRFFAERPEGSVSTLKIQRTQQEDSAVYLCASSIRTLYEQYFGPGTRLTVT.

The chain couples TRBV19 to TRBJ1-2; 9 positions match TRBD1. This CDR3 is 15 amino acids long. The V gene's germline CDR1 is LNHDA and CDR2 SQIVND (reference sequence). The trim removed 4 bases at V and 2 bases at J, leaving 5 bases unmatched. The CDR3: CASSRGTGRNYGYTF. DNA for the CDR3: TGTGCCAGTAGTAGAGGGACAGGGCGGAACTATGGCTACACCTTC.

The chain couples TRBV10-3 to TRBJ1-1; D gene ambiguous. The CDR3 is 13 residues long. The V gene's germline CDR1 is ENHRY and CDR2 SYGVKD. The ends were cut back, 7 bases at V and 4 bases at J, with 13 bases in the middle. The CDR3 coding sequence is TGTGCCATCAAGGAGGGATCGGTCACTGAAGCTTTCTTT. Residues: CAIKEGSVTEAFF.

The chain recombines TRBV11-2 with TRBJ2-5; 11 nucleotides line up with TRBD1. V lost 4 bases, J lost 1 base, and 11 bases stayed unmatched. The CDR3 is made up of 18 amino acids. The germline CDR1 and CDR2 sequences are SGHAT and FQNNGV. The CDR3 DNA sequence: TGTGCCAGCAGCTACTACCCCTCCGGGACAGGGGGCCAAGAGACCCAGTACTTC. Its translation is CASSYYPSGTGGQETQYF.

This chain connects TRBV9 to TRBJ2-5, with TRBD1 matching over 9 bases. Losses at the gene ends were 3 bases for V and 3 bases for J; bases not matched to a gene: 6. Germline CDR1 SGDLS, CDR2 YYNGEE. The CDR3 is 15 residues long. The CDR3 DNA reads TGTGCCAGCAGCGCTGTGGGGACAGGGAAAGAGACCCAGTACTTC. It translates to CASSAVGTGKETQYF.

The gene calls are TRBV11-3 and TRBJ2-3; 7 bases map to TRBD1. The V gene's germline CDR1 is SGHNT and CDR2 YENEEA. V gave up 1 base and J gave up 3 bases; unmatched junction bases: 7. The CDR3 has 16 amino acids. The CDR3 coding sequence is TGTGCCAGCAGCTTAGGGGCAGGGGGTTGGACAGATACGCAGTATTTT. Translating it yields CASSLGAGGWTDTQYF. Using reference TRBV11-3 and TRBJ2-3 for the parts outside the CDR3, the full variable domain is EAGVVQSPRYKIIEKKQPVAFWCNPISGHNTLYWYLQNLGQGPELLIRYENEEAVDDSQLPKDRFSAERLKGVDSTLKIQPAELGDSAVYLCASSLGAGGWTDTQYFGPGTRLTVL.

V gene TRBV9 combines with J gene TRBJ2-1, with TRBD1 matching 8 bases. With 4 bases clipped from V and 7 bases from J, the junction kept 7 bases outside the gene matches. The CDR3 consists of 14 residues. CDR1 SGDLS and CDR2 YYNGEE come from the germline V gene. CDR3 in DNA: TGTGCCAGCAGCCTAACATACAGGGGGAATGAGCAGTTCTTC. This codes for CASSLTYRGNEQFF.

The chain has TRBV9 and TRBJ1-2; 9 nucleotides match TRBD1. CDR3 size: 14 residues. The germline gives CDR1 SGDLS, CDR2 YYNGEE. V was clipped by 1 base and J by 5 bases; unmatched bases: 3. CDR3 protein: CASSVTGTGYGYTF. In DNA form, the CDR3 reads TGTGCCAGCAGCGTAACCGGGACAGGGTATGGCTACACCTTC.

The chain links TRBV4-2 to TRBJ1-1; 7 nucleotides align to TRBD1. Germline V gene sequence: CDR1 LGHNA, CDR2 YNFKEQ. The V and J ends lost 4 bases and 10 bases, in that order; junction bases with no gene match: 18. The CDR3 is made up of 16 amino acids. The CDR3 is CASSPGEGTEGRVAFF. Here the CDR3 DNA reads TGTGCCAGCAGCCCGGGGGAAGGGACAGAGGGTCGCGTAGCTTTCTTT.

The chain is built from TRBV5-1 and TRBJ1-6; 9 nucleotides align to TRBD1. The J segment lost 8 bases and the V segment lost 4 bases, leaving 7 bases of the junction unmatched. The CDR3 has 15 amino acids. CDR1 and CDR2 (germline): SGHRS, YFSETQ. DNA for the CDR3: TGCGCCAGCAGCCGGGGACAGGGCTCGGATTCACCCCTCCACTTT. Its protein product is CASSRGQGSDSPLHF.

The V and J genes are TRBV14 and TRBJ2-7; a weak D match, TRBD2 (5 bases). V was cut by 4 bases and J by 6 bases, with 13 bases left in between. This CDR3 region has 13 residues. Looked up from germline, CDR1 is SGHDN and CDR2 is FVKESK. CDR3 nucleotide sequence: TGTGCCAGCAGCCGGACTGGGTATACCGAGCAGTACTTC. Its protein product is CASSRTGYTEQYF.

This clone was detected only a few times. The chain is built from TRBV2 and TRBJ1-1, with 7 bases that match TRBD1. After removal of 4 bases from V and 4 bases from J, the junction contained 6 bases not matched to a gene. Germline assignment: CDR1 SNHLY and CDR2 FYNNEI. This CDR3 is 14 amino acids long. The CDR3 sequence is CASSVQGMGTEAFF. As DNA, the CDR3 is TGTGCCAGCAGTGTACAGGGGATGGGCACTGAAGCTTTCTTT.

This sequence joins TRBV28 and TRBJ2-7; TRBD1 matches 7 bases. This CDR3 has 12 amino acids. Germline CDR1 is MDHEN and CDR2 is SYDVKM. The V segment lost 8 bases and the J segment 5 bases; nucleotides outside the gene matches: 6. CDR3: CASQTGAHEQYF. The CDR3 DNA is TGTGCCAGCCAAACAGGGGCCCACGAGCAGTACTTC.